The subject of this entry is one T cell receptor beta chain. Using immunoSEQ multiplex PCR, the repertoire was profiled, and TCRdb retains in-frame clones only, with some absent. The table records around 61,000 clones, approximately 82% of them present only once. This sample was included in a study of OX40 agonist ivuxolimab in advanced cancers. Sequencing was performed on CD4+ or CD8+ T cells sorted from blood, taken in a trial of the OX40 agonist ivuxolimab. This TCR was sampled from an adult with an advanced solid tumor such as melanoma, head and neck, liver or kidney cancer.

CDR3 bases: TGCAGCGTTGAAGGAGCGGGAGAACCAGATACGCAGTATTTT. Its translation: CSVEGAGEPDTQYF. The chain employs TRBV29-1 and TRBJ2-3, with 8 bases that match TRBD2. Unmatched junction bases numbered 4, after V lost 1 base and J lost 4 bases. This CDR3 region has 14 residues. Per the germline V gene, CDR1 is SQVTM and CDR2 is ANQGSEA.